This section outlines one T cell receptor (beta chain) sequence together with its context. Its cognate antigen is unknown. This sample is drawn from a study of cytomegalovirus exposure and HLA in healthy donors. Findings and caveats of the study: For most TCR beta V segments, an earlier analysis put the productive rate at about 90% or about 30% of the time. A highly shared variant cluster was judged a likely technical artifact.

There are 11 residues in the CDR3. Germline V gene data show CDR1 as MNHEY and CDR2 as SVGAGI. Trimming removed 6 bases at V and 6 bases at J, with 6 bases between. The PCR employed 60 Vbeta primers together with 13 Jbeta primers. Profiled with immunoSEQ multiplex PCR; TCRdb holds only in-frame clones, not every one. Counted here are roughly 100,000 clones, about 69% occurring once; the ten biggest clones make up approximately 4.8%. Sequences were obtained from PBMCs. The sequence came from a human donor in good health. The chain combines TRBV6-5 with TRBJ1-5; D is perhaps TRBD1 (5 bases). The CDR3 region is CASSQGQPQHF. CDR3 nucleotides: TGTGCCAGCAGCCAGGGTCAGCCCCAGCATTTT.